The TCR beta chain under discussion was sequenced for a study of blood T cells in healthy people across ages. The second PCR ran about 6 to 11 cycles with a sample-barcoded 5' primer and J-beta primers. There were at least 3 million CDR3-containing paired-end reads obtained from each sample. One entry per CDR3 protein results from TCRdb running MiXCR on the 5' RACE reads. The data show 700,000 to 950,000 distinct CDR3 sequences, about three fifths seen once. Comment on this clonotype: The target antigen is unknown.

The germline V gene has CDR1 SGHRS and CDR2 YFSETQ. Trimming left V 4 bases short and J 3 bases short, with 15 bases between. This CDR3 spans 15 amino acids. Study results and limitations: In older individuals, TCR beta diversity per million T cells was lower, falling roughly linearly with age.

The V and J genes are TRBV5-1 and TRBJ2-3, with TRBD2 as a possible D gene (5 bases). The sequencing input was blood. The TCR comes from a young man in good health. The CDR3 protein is CASSQRLEVTDTQYF. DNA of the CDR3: TGCGCCAGCAGCCAAAGACTGGAGGTAACAGATACGCAGTATTTT.